The present entry profiles one T cell receptor beta chain with its context. The antigen is unknown. V was clipped by 1 base and J by 2 bases, with 10 bases between them. Germline assignment: CDR1 SGHDT and CDR2 YYEEEE. The CDR3 loop spans 14 amino acids. Noted time point: neoterminal ileum biopsy at postoperative endoscopy, about 6 months after surgery. The sample comes from a study of T cell repertoires in ileal Crohn's disease. Libraries were prepared by immunoSEQ multiplex PCR; TCRdb keeps only in-frame clonotypes and omits some of them. The table includes 12,000 or so clones, about 77% detected once. General study results and limits: Endoscopic recurrence occurred in every patient whose clonality exceeded 26.8%. Compared with non-smokers, active smokers at surgery showed more clonal expansions.

The chain links TRBV5-6 to TRBJ2-7; possible D gene TRBD2, 5 bases. This TCR was sampled from an adult with Crohn's disease. The source material was ileal tissue. The CDR3, as DNA: TGTGCCAGCAGCTTGCCGGGAACCACCTACGAGCAGTACTTC. It is translated as CASSLPGTTYEQYF.